This TCR beta chain was found in a study of cytomegalovirus exposure and HLA in healthy donors. Study conclusions and caveats: Judged likely to be a sequencing artifact was a cluster of highly shared sequence variants.

About this clone: Antigen unknown.

Both 60 Vbeta primers and 13 Jbeta primers went into the PCR. Authors' data handling: In a later analysis, roughly 11 million of about 80 million unique beta chains occurred in at least two donors. Produced via immunoSEQ multiplex PCR; TCRdb's table is partial and in-frame only. That table gives V, J and clone size, and the DNA gave D and trimming. Here the sample spans over 140,000 clones, around 81% being singletons. This CDR3 comprises 17 residues. The V gene end was trimmed by 4 bases and the J gene end by 0 bases; junction bases not matched to a gene: 10. Per the germline V gene, CDR1 is MNHNS and CDR2 is SASEGT.

Input material: PBMCs. This sequence joins TRBV6-1 and TRBJ2-3; 7 nucleotides line up with TRBD1. The clonotype originates from a middle-aged man in good health and CMV-seronegative. In nucleotides, the CDR3 is TGTGCCAGCAGTGCCCGGGGACGGGACAGTAGCACAGATACGCAGTATTTT. Translating it yields CASSARGRDSSTDTQYF.